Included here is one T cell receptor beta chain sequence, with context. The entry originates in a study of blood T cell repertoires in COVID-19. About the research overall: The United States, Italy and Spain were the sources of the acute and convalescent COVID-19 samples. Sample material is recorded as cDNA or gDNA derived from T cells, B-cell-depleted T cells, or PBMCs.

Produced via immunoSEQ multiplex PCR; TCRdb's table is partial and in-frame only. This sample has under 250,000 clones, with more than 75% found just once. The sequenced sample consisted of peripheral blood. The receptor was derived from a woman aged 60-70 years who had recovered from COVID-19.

DNA for the CDR3: TGTGCCAGCAATCTACAGGGGGGAGGCAATCAGCCCCAGCATTTT. It is translated as CASNLQGGGNQPQHF. This chain links TRBV6-6 with TRBJ1-5; 8 bases fit TRBD1. Germline V CDR1 and CDR2: MNHNY, SVGAGI (reference sequence). The CDR3 spans 15 residues. V shed 7 bases, J shed 2 bases, and the junction held 7 bases outside the gene matches.